This section outlines one T cell receptor (beta chain) sequence together with its context. The antigen is undetermined. The assay was immunoSEQ multiplex PCR, and TCRdb's table has in-frame clones only and misses some. This table has roughly 100,000 clones, 75% to 90% appearing once. This specimen belongs to a study of identifying expanded T cells in peripheral blood. Study results and limitations: Variance in clone template counts between roughly 2-week samples significantly increased with total template count across all healthy donors.

Trimming took 2 bases from V and 4 from J; bases not matched to a gene: 7. The CDR3 contains 15 residues. Germline V gene lookup returns CDR1 MNHEY and CDR2 SVGAGI. This chain uses TRBV6-5 with TRBJ1-2, with TRBD1 identical over 7 bases. This sequence was found in a person between 18 and 75 years old in good health. The specimen was blood. CDR3 bases: TGTGCCAGCAGTTACGGTACAGGGGTGGCCTATGGCTACACCTTC. Translated, it gives CASSYGTGVAYGYTF.